This T cell receptor beta chain was sequenced for a study of OX40 agonist ivuxolimab in advanced cancers. Points from the study as a whole: More expanded clones were found, on average, in CD8+ than in CD4+ T cells.

The V gene's germline CDR1 is GTSNPN and CDR2 SVGIG (reference sequence). With V trimmed by 5 bases and J by 4 bases, 4 bases remained unmatched. There are 12 residues in the CDR3. A few counts support this clone. Its cognate antigen is unknown. The repertoire was sequenced with immunoSEQ multiplex PCR; TCRdb's copy has only in-frame clones and lacks some. The sample contains about 64,000 clones, roughly 82% of which appear only once. This sequence was found in an adult with an advanced solid tumor such as melanoma, head and neck, liver or kidney cancer. The input for sequencing was CD4+ or CD8+ T cells sorted from blood, taken in a trial of the OX40 agonist ivuxolimab. The chain carries TRBV30 and TRBJ1-1, with 7 positions matching TRBD1. CDR3 coding DNA: TGTGCCTGGGACCGACAGGGCACTGAAGCTTTCTTT. Protein product: CAWDRQGTEAFF.